The sequence of this T cell receptor beta chain was determined in a study of vaccination and CD4 T cells after COVID-19. Treatment: roughly nine-day PBMC culture with coronavirus spike peptide pools or control peptides (ViraFEST assay). Turning to this clonotype: The target antigen is unknown.

The Oncomine TCR Beta short-read assay was what sequenced the DNA obtained from cultured CD4+ T cells. TCRdb used MiXCR to reprocess the PCR reads, holding one entry per CDR3 protein. The repertoire has about 19,000 distinct CDR3 sequences, 55% to 70% of them found once; the top ten carry 9.7%. The CDR3 has 18 amino acids. Trimming took 4 bases from V and 3 from J; bases not matched to a gene: 16. CDR1 is SGHRS and CDR2 is YFSETQ in the germline V gene. Sequenced here: CD4+ T cells from blood, cultured in vitro, sampled after SARS-CoV-2 vaccination. This chain connects TRBV5-1 to TRBJ2-3, with 8 bases matching TRBD1. The clonotype originates from a human donor who had recovered from COVID-19. CDR3 amino acids: CASSLGQGVNGPTDTQYF. In DNA form, the CDR3 reads TGCGCCAGCAGCCTAGGACAGGGAGTCAACGGGCCGACAGATACGCAGTATTTT.